Below, 15 T cell receptor beta chains from the same sample are listed, as sequenced in a study of shared clonotypes between healthy human individuals. This table comes from immunoSEQ multiplex PCR, and its TCRdb copy is limited to in-frame clones, with some not included. The data show about 1.5 million clones, roughly 97% seen once. Sequencing was performed on naive CD4+ T cells sorted from blood. Subset of the sample: CD45RA+ positively selected. The receptor source for this set is a man aged 25-45 years in good health.

The V and J genes are TRBV2 and TRBJ2-3; 7 bases fit TRBD2. V shed 7 bases and J 0 bases; nucleotides not matched to a gene: 7. The germline CDR1 and CDR2 sequences are SNHLY and FYNNEI. This CDR3 spans 15 amino acids. CDR3 in DNA: TGTGCCAGCACCCCACTAGCGCTGAGCACAGATACGCAGTATTTT. This gives the protein CASTPLALSTDTQYF.

This chain uses TRBV10-2 with TRBJ1-2; 7 nucleotides match TRBD1. The CDR3 runs 14 residues. The ends lost 9 bases at V and 0 bases at J; junction bases unmatched: 7. Per the germline V gene, CDR1 is WSHSY and CDR2 is SAAADI. In DNA form, the CDR3 reads TGCGCCAGTCTGACAGGGTCAGCTAACTATGGCTACACCTTC. Residues: CASLTGSANYGYTF.

This chain joins TRBV20-1 and TRBJ2-5, with D uncertain. This CDR3 is 10 amino acids long. Trimming stripped 7 bases from V and 5 bases from J, with 8 bases between. The germline gives CDR1 DFQATT, CDR2 SNEGSKA (reference sequence). The CDR3 is CSVSGETQYF. Here the CDR3 DNA reads TGCAGTGTGAGTGGTGAGACCCAGTACTTC.

The J gene is TRBJ2-1, the V gene TRBV2, with 7 bases aligning to TRBD2. V shed 0 bases, J shed 7 bases, and the junction held 6 bases outside the gene matches. CDR1 and CDR2 (germline): SNHLY, FYNNEI. The CDR3 runs to 15 residues. The CDR3: CASSEAELAFNEQFF. DNA of the CDR3: TGTGCCAGCAGTGAAGCTGAACTAGCGTTTAATGAGCAGTTCTTC.

The V call is TRBV18, the J call TRBJ2-4; D is perhaps TRBD2 (6 bases). The germline V gene has CDR1 KGHSH and CDR2 LQKENI. This CDR3 is built from 16 residues. Trimming cost V 3 bases and J 8 bases, with 20 bases left between them. The CDR3 spells CASSPRLGGLEDIQYF. The CDR3 DNA sequence: TGTGCCAGCTCACCCAGACTAGGTGGGCTCGAAGACATTCAGTACTTC.

This chain uses TRBV18 with TRBJ2-1; no definite D call. Germline CDR1 and CDR2: KGHSH and LQKENI. The CDR3 length is 16 residues. Trimming took off 3 bases at V and 0 bases at J, with 12 bases between the two ends. The CDR3 loop is CASSPTPLSSYNEQFF. CDR3 in DNA: TGTGCCAGCTCACCTACTCCATTGAGCTCCTACAATGAGCAGTTCTTC.

The V and J genes are TRBV25-1 and TRBJ1-1, with TRBD1 as a possible D gene (6 bases). The germline V gene encodes CDR1 MGHDK and CDR2 SYGVNS. CDR3 length: 15 residues. V was cut by 1 base and J by 3 bases, with 12 bases left in between. CDR3 bases: TGTGCCAGCAGTGAATTGGGGGGGCTGGACACTGAAGCTTTCTTT. Encoded protein: CASSELGGLDTEAFF.

V and J are TRBV9 and TRBJ2-1; 11 bases map to TRBD2. Germline values: CDR1 SGDLS, CDR2 YYNGEE. J lost 2 bases, V lost 0 bases, and 13 bases had no gene match. This CDR3 has 20 amino acids. The CDR3 sequence is CASSVAWGLAETNPYNEQFF. CDR3 coding DNA: TGTGCCAGCAGCGTAGCTTGGGGACTAGCGGAAACCAACCCCTACAATGAGCAGTTCTTC.

V gene TRBV10-3 combines with J gene TRBJ2-3; possible D gene TRBD1, 5 bases. The CDR3 is 15 residues long. The ends were cut back, 6 bases at V and 0 bases at J, with 13 bases in the middle. Germline V CDR1 and CDR2: ENHRY, SYGVKD. The CDR3 sequence is CAIRTTGSSTDTQYF. CDR3 nucleotide sequence: TGTGCCATCAGAACCACAGGTTCTAGCACAGATACGCAGTATTTT.

The J gene is TRBJ1-5, the V gene TRBV5-1; the D is unclear. Germline values: CDR1 SGHRS, CDR2 YFSETQ. This CDR3 is built from 14 residues. Trimming left V 0 bases short and J 7 bases short, with 11 bases between. As DNA, the CDR3 is TGCGCCAGCAGCTTGGCCTTGGGCAGCCAGCCCCAGCATTTT. Amino acid sequence: CASSLALGSQPQHF.

The chain carries TRBV2 and TRBJ2-7; TRBD1 is a possible D gene (6 bases). CDR1 is SNHLY and CDR2 is FYNNEI in the germline V gene. V lost 4 bases and J 4 bases, leaving 14 bases between the germline ends. The CDR3 spans 14 residues. For the CDR3, the DNA is TGTGCCAGCAGTGGAGTCAACAGGGCTTACGAGCAGTACTTC. Translated, it gives CASSGVNRAYEQYF.

V is TRBV2 and J is TRBJ2-5; 8 nucleotides agree with TRBD2. Unmatched junction bases numbered 4, after V lost 7 bases and J lost 0 bases. The CDR3 extends over 14 amino acids. Germline V gene sequence: CDR1 SNHLY, CDR2 FYNNEI. In DNA form, the CDR3 reads TGTGCCAGCACAGCGGGAGTGTACCAAGAGACCCAGTACTTC. Protein: CASTAGVYQETQYF.

Points on this clone: The same CDR3 arises from other DNA sequences in this sample as well. This CDR3 reads CASSSGYEQYF. The CDR3 DNA is TGTGCCAGCAGCTCAGGCTACGAGCAGTACTTC. The rearrangement links TRBV2 to TRBJ2-7; no clear D gene. The CDR3 consists of 11 residues. V was trimmed by 6 bases and J by 3 bases, leaving 6 bases between them. The germline V gene has CDR1 SNHLY and CDR2 FYNNEI.

The CDR3 nucleotides read TGTGCCAGCAGCTCCCCGGCAAGCACGAACACTGAAGCTTTCTTT. Translating it yields CASSSPASTNTEAFF. The chain has TRBV6-5 and TRBJ1-1; D is uncertain. This CDR3 has 15 residues. The V gene's germline CDR1 is MNHEY and CDR2 SVGAGI. Deletions cut 6 bases from V and 1 base from J, with 15 bases between.

J is TRBJ2-5 and V is TRBV18; D unresolved. CDR1 KGHSH and CDR2 LQKENI come from the germline V gene. The CDR3 extends over 14 amino acids. Between the trimmed V and J ends, which lost 3 bases and 2 bases, there was a span of 10 bases. The CDR3 nucleotides read TGTGCCAGCTCACCCTTACCCCGGCAAGAGACCCAGTACTTC. Translation: CASSPLPRQETQYF.